These 30 T cell receptor beta chains were sequenced from one sample in a study of blood T cell repertoires in COVID-19. Method: immunoSEQ multiplex PCR; TCRdb's copy keeps in-frame clones and lacks some. The sample carries about 230,000 clones, around nine tenths recorded once. Specimen: peripheral blood. These receptor sequences come from a young woman who had recovered from COVID-19.

This chain connects TRBV19 to TRBJ1-1; D perhaps matches TRBD1 (5 bases). From germline, CDR1 is LNHDA and CDR2 SQIVND (reference sequence). Trimming stripped 5 bases from V and 4 bases from J, with 14 bases between. The CDR3 is 14 residues long. The CDR3 reads CASSLNSRATEAFF. The CDR3 region has the DNA TGTGCCAGTAGTCTAAATTCCAGGGCCACTGAAGCTTTCTTT. The whole variable domain, filled in from reference TRBV19 and TRBJ1-1, reads DGGITQSPKYLFRKEGQNVTLSCEQNLNHDAMYWYRQDPGQGLRLIYYSQIVNDFQKGDIAEGYSVSREKKESFPLTVTSAQKNPTAFYLCASSLNSRATEAFFGQGTRLTVV.

The table lists this clone with a few counts. The V call is TRBV12-2, the J call TRBJ1-5; the listed D gene, TRBD1, was not tested against the DNA. TRBV12-2 is tagged as a pseudogene. The CDR3 contains 16 residues. The CDR3 here is CASRLEFAGHNQPQHF. In DNA form, the CDR3 reads TGTGCAAGTCGCTTAGAGTTCGCAGGGCACAATCAGCCCCAGCATTTT.

This clone was seen just once. J is TRBJ2-2 and V is TRBV4-2, with a tentative D call TRBD2 (5 bases). The germline CDR1 and CDR2 sequences are LGHNA and YNFKEQ. With 3 bases removed from V and 0 bases from J, the gap between germline ends came to 17 bases. The CDR3 has 18 residues. The CDR3 sequence: CASSHPKRTGSNTGELFF. CDR3 bases: TGTGCCAGCAGCCACCCTAAGCGGACGGGTTCGAACACCGGGGAGCTGTTTTTT.

The gene calls are TRBV7-2 and TRBJ1-3, with TRBD1 as a possible D gene (6 bases). The germline CDR1 and CDR2 sequences are SGHTA and FQGNSA. Trimming removed 2 bases from V and 0 bases from J, with 14 bases in between. The CDR3 spans 17 residues. The CDR3 protein is CASSLSVGTNSGNTIYF. CDR3 coding DNA: TGTGCCAGCAGCTTATCAGTAGGGACAAACTCTGGAAACACCATATATTTT.

The chain is built from TRBV6-2 or TRBV6-3 and TRBJ2-7, with TRBD1 identical over 7 bases. Trimming cost V 5 bases and J 5 bases; bases outside gene matches: 6. The CDR3 extends over 13 amino acids. Germline loops: CDR1 MNHEY, CDR2 SVGEGT. As DNA, the CDR3 is TGTGCCAGCAGTGAGACGACAGGGAACGAGCAGTACTTC. This sequence encodes CASSETTGNEQYF.

This clone was seen more than once but under ten times. The chain links TRBV9 to TRBJ2-7; TRBD1 matches at 10 bases. Trimming cost V 1 base and J 2 bases; bases outside gene matches: 6. CDR3 length: 16 residues. Germline assignment: CDR1 SGDLS and CDR2 YYNGEE. DNA of the CDR3: TGTGCCAGCAGCGTATCCCCGGACAGGGGGACCTACGAGCAGTACTTC. It specifies CASSVSPDRGTYEQYF.

This clone has at least ten counts. The rearrangement uses TRBV6-2 or TRBV6-3 and TRBJ2-7; D gene uncertain. The CDR3 is 13 amino acids. Germline values: CDR1 MNHEY, CDR2 SVGEGT. V gave up 2 bases and J gave up 3 bases, with 8 bases separating them. This chain's CDR3 is CASSYVRYYEQYF. The DNA of the CDR3 is TGTGCCAGCAGTTACGTCAGGTACTACGAGCAGTACTTC.

The V and J genes are TRBV4-1 and TRBJ1-4; 8 nucleotides align to TRBD1. Looked up from germline, CDR1 is MGHRA and CDR2 is YSYEKL. With 1 base clipped from V and 6 bases from J, the junction kept 4 bases outside the gene matches. The CDR3 totals 15 residues. CDR3 in DNA: TGCGCCAGCAGCCAAGGAAGGACAGGGTATGAAAAACTGTTTTTT. It translates to CASSQGRTGYEKLFF.

The chain links TRBV5-1 to TRBJ2-6, with TRBD2 as a possible D gene (6 bases). Germline CDR1 reads SGHRS; CDR2 reads YFSETQ. This CDR3 comprises 16 residues. Trimming shortened V by 5 bases and J by 1 base, and 13 bases separated the two germline ends. DNA of the CDR3: TGCGCCAGCAGAGCTAGCGTACCTTCTGGGGCCAACGTCCTGACTTTC. This codes for CASRASVPSGANVLTF.

The CDR3 loop is CASSLGTGVGYVTQYF. CDR3 in DNA: TGTGCCAGCAGCTTGGGGACAGGGGTAGGTTATGTGACGCAGTATTTT. V gene TRBV5-6 combines with J gene TRBJ2-3; 9 bases map to TRBD1. Germline loops: CDR1 SGHDT, CDR2 YYEEEE. J lost 9 bases, V lost 0 bases, and 11 bases had no gene match. The CDR3 totals 16 residues.

In DNA, the CDR3 is TGTGCCAGCAACCGACGGGACAGGGGAAACCACGGGGAGCTGTTTTTT. It translates to CASNRRDRGNHGELFF. The V call is TRBV7-7, the J call TRBJ2-2, with TRBD1 matching 10 bases. J lost 7 bases, V lost 7 bases, and 12 bases had no gene match. Germline assignment: CDR1 SSHAT and CDR2 FNYEAQ (reference sequence). The CDR3 spans 16 residues.

V is TRBV12-5 and J is TRBJ2-7; 8 bases line up with TRBD1. Unmatched junction bases numbered 6, after V lost 4 bases and J lost 1 base. Germline lookup yields CDR1 LGHNT and CDR2 FRNRAP. This CDR3 is built from 15 residues. The CDR3 region has the DNA TGTGCTAGTGGTTCAGGGGGCTTTGGGTCCTACGAGCAGTACTTC. It codes for CASGSGGFGSYEQYF.

The V call is TRBV29-1, the J call TRBJ2-1; weak D call: TRBD2 (5 bases). The CDR3 is 13 residues long. The V and J ends lost 5 bases and 5 bases respectively, with 13 bases between them. Germline V CDR1 and CDR2: SQVTM, ANQGSEA. The chain's CDR3 is CSVLPRRNNEQFF. The CDR3 DNA reads TGCAGCGTTCTCCCCCGGAGGAACAATGAGCAGTTCTTC.

This clone was detected a few times. J is TRBJ2-2 and V is TRBV7-9, with 7 bases fitting TRBD1. After removal of 6 bases from V and 1 base from J, the junction contained 8 bases not matched to a gene. Germline V CDR1 and CDR2: SEHNR, FQNEAQ (reference sequence). The length of the CDR3 is 16 residues. CDR3 region: CASRTPGQLNTGELFF. The CDR3 coding sequence is TGTGCCAGCAGGACCCCGGGACAGCTGAACACCGGGGAGCTGTTTTTT.

This clone has only one observation. The V and J genes are TRBV4-1 and TRBJ1-2; D is unresolved. The CDR3 is 13 amino acids. Germline CDR1 MGHRA, CDR2 YSYEKL. The germline V and J ends were trimmed by 4 bases and 4 bases, with 10 bases remaining between them. CDR3 nucleotide sequence: TGCGCCAGCAGCCCCCAGGAAGGCTATGGCTACACCTTC. Protein sequence: CASSPQEGYGYTF.

V gene TRBV19 combines with J gene TRBJ1-1; maybe TRBD1 (5 bases). This CDR3 is built from 14 residues. Per germline, CDR1 LNHDA and CDR2 SQIVND (reference sequence). V shed 9 bases and J shed 12 bases, with 26 bases lying between them. The CDR3 is CASSPLQDIPKPFF. The CDR3 DNA reads as TGTGCCAGCTCTCCCCTACAGGACATACCGAAGCCTTTCTTT.

The chain links TRBV5-4 to TRBJ2-7, with TRBD1 matching over 12 bases. The CDR3 has 15 amino acids. V was pared by 2 bases and J by 6 bases, with 6 bases of the junction left unmatched. Germline assignment: CDR1 SGHNT and CDR2 YYREEE (reference sequence). The CDR3 DNA follows: TGTGCCAGCAGCTTTTCCGGGACAGGGGGCTCCGAGCAGTACTTC. Encoded protein: CASSFSGTGGSEQYF.

The rearrangement joins TRBV5-5 to TRBJ1-1; 8 positions match TRBD1. CDR1 and CDR2 from the germline V gene are SGHKS and YYEKEE (reference sequence). With 4 bases clipped from V and 7 bases from J, the junction kept 6 bases outside the gene matches. The CDR3 runs 13 residues. CDR3 nucleotide sequence: TGTGCCAGCAGCCCAACAGGGGGTTTTGAAGCTTTCTTT. It is translated as CASSPTGGFEAFF.

To note about this clone: The junction and the germline gene differ at one end; a read error may be behind it. The V gene is TRBV7-9, the J gene TRBJ2-7; a possible D gene is TRBD2 (6 bases). CDR3 length: 11 amino acids. Germline assignment: CDR1 SEHNR and CDR2 FQNEAQ (reference sequence). DNA of the CDR3: TGTGCCAGCAGTACCGGGGGTTTGAGACGCTTC. It encodes CASSTGGLRRF.

J is TRBJ2-7 and V is TRBV5-1; D not resolved. Germline V gene lookup returns CDR1 SGHRS and CDR2 YFSETQ. There are 15 residues in the CDR3. The V end was cut by 0 bases, the J end by 0 bases, with 10 bases between. Here the CDR3 DNA reads TGCGCCAGCAGCTTGGCCGGGTCCAGCTCCTACGAGCAGTACTTC. Translating gives CASSLAGSSSYEQYF.

J is TRBJ1-5 and V is TRBV5-6; 8 bases map to TRBD1. Germline V gives CDR1 SGHDT, CDR2 YYEEEE. This CDR3 comprises 15 residues. With 1 base clipped from V and 5 bases from J, the junction kept 5 bases outside the gene matches. Written as DNA, the CDR3 is TGTGCCAGCAGCTTGAACGCAGGGGGCTATCAGCCCCAGCATTTT. This codes for CASSLNAGGYQPQHF.

This rearrangement joins TRBV13 to TRBJ1-4, with TRBD1 identical over 7 bases. This CDR3 region has 14 residues. The V gene's germline CDR1 is PRHDT and CDR2 FYEKMQ (reference sequence). The J segment lost 7 bases and the V segment lost 5 bases, leaving 7 bases of the junction unmatched. The CDR3 DNA is TGTGCCAGCAGCGTAACAGGGGCGGGTGAAAAACTGTTTTTT. This codes for CASSVTGAGEKLFF.

V and J are TRBV24-1 and TRBJ1-6, with 11 positions matching TRBD1. J gave up 9 bases and V 12 bases, and 6 bases lay outside the gene matches. CDR3 length: 13 residues. Germline loops: CDR1 KGHDR, CDR2 SFDVKD. The CDR3 coding sequence is TGTGCCCTCAGGGGACAGGGGGGTTCACCCCTCCACTTT. This sequence encodes CALRGQGGSPLHF.

The V and J genes are TRBV7-2 and TRBJ2-2, with unresolved D. CDR1 and CDR2 from the germline V gene are SGHTA and FQGNSA. This CDR3 has 16 residues. Trimming took 2 bases from V and 0 from J, leaving 10 bases between them. CDR3 sequence: CASSLFAETNTGELFF. The CDR3 region has the DNA TGTGCCAGCAGCTTATTCGCGGAAACGAACACCGGGGAGCTGTTTTTT.

Points on this clone: Other DNA sequences in the sample encode the same CDR3. The chain combines TRBV9 with TRBJ2-3; D is possibly TRBD1 (5 bases). V lost 0 bases, J lost 1 base, and 6 bases lay in between. The CDR3 totals 14 residues. Per the germline V gene, CDR1 is SGDLS and CDR2 is YYNGEE. The CDR3 here is CASSVGRGTDTQYF. CDR3 nucleotide sequence: TGTGCCAGCAGCGTAGGCAGGGGCACAGATACGCAGTATTTT.

J is TRBJ1-5 and V is TRBV19; D not certain. The CDR3 length is 16 residues. Germline V gives CDR1 LNHDA, CDR2 SQIVND (reference sequence). Trimming pared 4 bases from V and 1 base from J, leaving 14 bases between. The CDR3 DNA sequence: TGTGCCAGTAGTACCCCAGGTAGTTGGAGCAATCAGCCCCAGCATTTT. Encoded protein: CASSTPGSWSNQPQHF.

The gene calls are TRBV18 and TRBJ2-3; 12 bases line up with TRBD2. The CDR3 covers 18 residues. The ends lost 3 bases at V and 0 bases at J; junction bases unmatched: 7. Germline assignment: CDR1 KGHSH and CDR2 LQKENI. The CDR3 DNA reads as TGTGCCAGCTCACCCCTAGCGGGAGGGCCTTCTAGCACAGATACGCAGTATTTT. Its translation is CASSPLAGGPSSTDTQYF. Drawing the rest from reference TRBV18 and TRBJ2-3, the complete variable domain is NAGVMQNPRHLVRRRGQEARLRCSPMKGHSHVYWYRQLPEEGLKFMVYLQKENIIDESGMPKERFSAEFPKEGPSILRIQQVVRGDSAAYFCASSPLAGGPSSTDTQYFGPGTRLTVL.

The chain couples TRBV11-2 to TRBJ2-7; D perhaps matches TRBD1 (6 bases). Germline CDR1 SGHAT, CDR2 FQNNGV. This CDR3 has 14 residues. Deletions cut 1 base from V and 2 bases from J, with 9 bases between. The CDR3 DNA sequence: TGTGCCAGCAGCTTAGCAGGGGTGGCCTACGAGCAGTACTTC. Amino acids: CASSLAGVAYEQYF. Together with reference TRBV11-2 and TRBJ2-7, the CDR3 gives the full variable domain: EAGVAQSPRYKIIEKRQSVAFWCNPISGHATLYWYQQILGQGPKLLIQFQNNGVVDDSQLPKDRFSAERLKGVDSTLKIQPAKLEDSAVYLCASSLAGVAYEQYFGPGTRLTVT.

The rearrangement joins TRBV18 to TRBJ1-1, with D hard to call. CDR1 and CDR2 (germline): KGHSH, LQKENI. Trimming pared 4 bases from V and 4 bases from J, leaving 13 bases between. This CDR3 has 14 residues. CDR3: CASSREPGSTEAFF. The CDR3 DNA reads as TGTGCCAGCTCACGGGAGCCGGGGAGCACTGAAGCTTTCTTT.

This rearrangement joins TRBV28 to TRBJ2-6, with a possible D match to TRBD1 (5 bases). CDR1 MDHEN and CDR2 SYDVKM come from the germline V gene. V lost 4 bases and J lost 0, with 10 bases in between. CDR3 size: 16 residues. The CDR3 region has the DNA TGTGCCAGCAGTTCCCGCCAGGGCTCTGGGGCCAACGTCCTGACTTTC. It yields the protein CASSSRQGSGANVLTF.